This T cell receptor (beta chain) is from a study of T cell repertoires in cytomegalovirus infection. Regarding the study as a whole: In two of eight donors, the top clonotype was HLA-C-restricted CMV-specific. Cumulative frequency of public TCR beta families picked out carriers of CMV plus the relevant HLA.

TCRdb redid the calling of the reads with MiXCR, one entry per CDR3 protein. The sample has around 250,000 distinct CDR3 sequences, about 15% seen once. The germline V gene has CDR1 SGHNT and CDR2 YYREEE (reference sequence). V lost 5 bases, J lost 5 bases, and 6 bases lay in between. This CDR3 has 11 residues. This clonotype was detected once. The antigen remains undetermined. The gene calls are TRBV5-4 and TRBJ2-3; D is possibly TRBD1 (5 bases). Sequenced sample: CD8+ T cells from PBMCs. This clonotype originated in a human donor in good health (CMV status not recorded). Some clones in this sample may be carry-over from other donors' samples. In DNA form, the CDR3 reads TGTGCCAGCAGTCAGGGAGATACGCAGTATTTT. It translates to CASSQGDTQYF.